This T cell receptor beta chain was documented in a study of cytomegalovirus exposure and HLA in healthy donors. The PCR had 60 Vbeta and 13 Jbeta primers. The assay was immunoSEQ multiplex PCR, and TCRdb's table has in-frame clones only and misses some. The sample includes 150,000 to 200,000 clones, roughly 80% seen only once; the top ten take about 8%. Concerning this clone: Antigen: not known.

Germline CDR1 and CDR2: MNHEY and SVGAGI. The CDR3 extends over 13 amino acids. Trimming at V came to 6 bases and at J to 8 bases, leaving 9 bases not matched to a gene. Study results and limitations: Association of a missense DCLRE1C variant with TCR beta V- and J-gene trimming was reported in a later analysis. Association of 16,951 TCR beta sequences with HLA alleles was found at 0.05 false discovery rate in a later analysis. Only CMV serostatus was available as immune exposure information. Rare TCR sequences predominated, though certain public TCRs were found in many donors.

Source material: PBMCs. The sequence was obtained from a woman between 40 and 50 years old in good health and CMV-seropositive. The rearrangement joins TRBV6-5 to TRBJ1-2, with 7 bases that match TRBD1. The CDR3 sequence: CASSRDRVGGYTF. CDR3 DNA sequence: TGTGCCAGCAGCCGCGACAGGGTAGGGGGCTACACCTTC.